Detailed here is one T cell receptor beta chain. The protocol was immunoSEQ multiplex PCR, while the TCRdb copy is restricted to in-frame clones and leaves out a portion. Among about half a million clones listed, about 84% were seen once. Healthy and HIV-negative, the adult donors had no recent acute infections or vaccinations. The CDR3 has 18 amino acids. Germline V gene lookup returns CDR1 SGHRS and CDR2 YFSETQ. Unmatched junction bases numbered 13, after V lost 4 bases and J lost 2 bases. The record originates from a study of shared clonotypes between healthy human individuals. Study background: The cohort had two women and three men, ages 18 to 49.

The source is a woman aged 40 to 50 in good health. Some clones in this sample may be carry-over from other donors' samples. Sequences were obtained from PBMCs. The chain is built from TRBV5-1 and TRBJ2-3; TRBD2 agrees at 10 bases. The CDR3 nucleotides read TGCGCCAGCAGCATAGTAGTTACTGGGACTAGCGCCACAGATACGCAGTATTTT. Protein product: CASSIVVTGTSATDTQYF.